This TCR beta chain was sequenced during a study of radiation and T cells in renal cell carcinoma. General study findings and limits: From baseline, blood top tumor clonotypes peaked at 2 weeks post-radiation.

Worth noting for this clone: Its antigen is not known.

Generated by immunoSEQ multiplex PCR, the TCRdb table keeps only in-frame clones and is missing some. The table includes 80,000 or so clones, 80% to 90% detected once. Time point: blood 4 weeks post-SBRT, at nephrectomy. Treatment in this sample: 15 Gy SBRT to primary tumor, nephrectomy 4 weeks later. Nephrectomy followed 15 Gy stereotactic body radiation by 4 weeks. Between the trimmed V and J ends, which lost 2 bases and 3 bases, there was a span of 5 bases. This CDR3 is 13 amino acids long. Per the germline V gene, CDR1 is LNHNV and CDR2 is YYDKDF (reference sequence). The genes are TRBV15 and TRBJ1-3; D is uncertain. The receptor was derived from a woman in her 70s with renal cell carcinoma. Sequences were derived from blood, sampled from a patient whose treatment included radiotherapy and nephrectomy. The DNA of the CDR3 is TGTGCCACCAGCAGAACACTTGGAAACACCATATATTTT. Translation gives CATSRTLGNTIYF.